The 27 T cell receptor beta chains below were found in one sample sequenced in a study of radiotherapy plus CTLA-4 blockade in lung cancer. The table came from immunoSEQ multiplex PCR; TCRdb's copy has only in-frame clones and leaves some out. The sample has tens of thousands of clones, roughly 75% seen once. Sequencing was performed on peripheral blood, taken from a patient treated with radiotherapy plus ipilimumab. Source of these receptors: a human donor with non-small cell lung cancer who had a complete response to radiotherapy plus ipilimumab.

The chain couples TRBV27 to TRBJ2-7; no firm D call. The CDR3 sequence is 16 residues long. Germline V gene sequence: CDR1 MNHEY, CDR2 SMNVEV (reference sequence). Deletions cut 4 bases from V and 5 bases from J, with 21 bases between. The CDR3 bases are TGTGCCAGCAGTTACGATGTAGGCCTCTCACTCAACGAGCAGTACGTC. It is translated as CASSYDVGLSLNEQYV.

This clone appeared once. This chain uses TRBV6-5 with TRBJ1-6, with TRBD1 identical over 7 bases. There are 15 residues in the CDR3. V gave up 5 bases and J gave up 9 bases; unmatched junction bases: 10. Looked up from germline, CDR1 is MNHEY and CDR2 is SVGAGI. The CDR3 region has the DNA TGTGCCAGCAGTCCTGGACAGGCCCGGGGTTCACCCCTCCACTTT. Encoded protein: CASSPGQARGSPLHF.

The rearrangement links TRBV5-6 to TRBJ2-1; a weak D match, TRBD2 (6 bases). The CDR3 totals 14 residues. Trimming took off 4 bases at V and 2 bases at J, with 10 bases between the two ends. Germline V lookup: CDR1 SGHDT, CDR2 YYEEEE. CDR3 bases: TGTGCCAGCAGCGGAGGGACTCCCTACAATGAGCAGTTCTTC. Its translation: CASSGGTPYNEQFF.

The chain has TRBV7-2 and TRBJ1-4, with D unresolved. CDR3 length: 13 residues. Trimming cost V 4 bases and J 10 bases, with 13 bases left between them. Germline values: CDR1 SGHTA, CDR2 FQGNSA. The CDR3 spells CASSSVAGGKLFF. The CDR3 nucleotides read TGTGCCAGCAGCTCCGTTGCCGGTGGAAAACTGTTTTTT.

The CDR3 coding sequence is TGTGCCAGCAGCTCCACAGGGTCGGGGGGCTACACCTTC. As protein: CASSSTGSGGYTF. The V call is TRBV21-1, the J call TRBJ1-2; the table's TRBD1 call for D was not verified on the DNA. TRBV21-1 is labeled a pseudogene. The CDR3 contains 13 residues.

This chain links TRBV10-2 with TRBJ1-3, with D perhaps matching TRBD1 (5 bases). The CDR3 covers 13 residues. The V gene lost 6 bases and the J gene lost 4 bases, with 10 bases spanning the gap. Germline CDR1 WSHSY, CDR2 SAAADI. The CDR3 coding sequence is TGCGCCAGCAGGGGGGGATCCGGAAACACCATATATTTT. It encodes CASRGGSGNTIYF.

This clone was recorded once. The rearrangement uses TRBV15 and TRBJ1-1; tentatively, D is TRBD1 (6 bases). The V and J ends lost 4 bases and 0 bases respectively, with 9 bases between them. Germline values: CDR1 LNHNV, CDR2 YYDKDF (reference sequence). The CDR3 has 14 residues. As DNA, the CDR3 is TGTGCCACCAGCAAGGGGGGCATGAACACTGAAGCTTTCTTT. Translation: CATSKGGMNTEAFF.

The chain couples TRBV2 to TRBJ1-2; 7 bases align to TRBD1. The CDR3 sequence is 11 residues long. The V gene end was trimmed by 7 bases and the J gene end by 8 bases; junction bases not matched to a gene: 4. Germline V gives CDR1 SNHLY, CDR2 FYNNEI. CDR3 in DNA: TGTGCCAGCAAGAGGGGGCAAGGCTACACCTTC. This translates into CASKRGQGYTF.

This clone has a single count. The chain links TRBV28 to TRBJ2-3; TRBD2 matches 10 bases. This CDR3 contains 17 residues. V was clipped by 6 bases and J by 0 bases; unmatched bases: 9. Germline CDR1 reads MDHEN; CDR2 reads SYDVKM. CDR3 residues: CASSSTSGRSSTDTQYF. CDR3 nucleotide sequence: TGTGCCAGCAGCTCGACTAGCGGGCGGTCTAGCACAGATACGCAGTATTTT.

This clone appeared once. This chain links TRBV10-1 with TRBJ2-7; the match to TRBD1 covers 8 bases. The CDR3 is made up of 15 amino acids. V gave up 6 bases and J gave up 3 bases; unmatched junction bases: 10. Germline CDR1 WNHNN, CDR2 SYGVQD (reference sequence). CDR3 DNA: TGCGCCAGCAGCGCCTCGGACAGGGAGAGCTACGAGCAGTACGTC. It yields the protein CASSASDRESYEQYV.

This clone was seen only once. V and J are TRBV11-3 and TRBJ2-3; 9 bases line up with TRBD2. CDR3 length: 17 residues. The V segment lost 5 bases and the J segment 5 bases; nucleotides outside the gene matches: 14. Germline V CDR1 and CDR2: SGHNT, YENEEA. CDR3 region: CASSLLRVAGDQDTQYF. The CDR3 bases are TGTGCCAGCAGCCTCCTTCGGGTAGCGGGAGATCAAGATACGCAGTATTTT.

This chain connects TRBV7-9 to TRBJ2-7; D possibly corresponds to TRBD2 (6 bases). The CDR3 is 17 residues long. V gave up 3 bases and J gave up 1 base, with 19 bases separating them. Germline CDR1 reads SEHNR; CDR2 reads FQNEAQ (reference sequence). This chain's CDR3 is CASSFFPGRSGSYEQYF. In DNA form, the CDR3 reads TGTGCCAGCAGCTTCTTTCCGGGGAGGTCGGGTTCCTACGAGCAGTACTTC. The full variable domain, its missing parts supplied by reference TRBV7-9 and TRBJ2-7, is DTGVSQNPRHKITKRGQNVTFRCDPISEHNRLYWYRQTLGQGPEFLTYFQNEAQLEKSRLLSDRFSAERPKGSFSTLEIQRTEQGDSAMYLCASSFFPGRSGSYEQYFGPGTRLTVT.

The chain carries TRBV10-1 and TRBJ2-1; D may be TRBD2 (7 bases). CDR3 length: 16 amino acids. The V gene's germline CDR1 is WNHNN and CDR2 SYGVQD (reference sequence). V lost 3 bases and J lost 6, with 18 bases in between. The CDR3 sequence: CASSDLGGLLSNEQFF. CDR3 sequence (DNA): TGCGCCAGCAGTGATTTGGGGGGGCTCCTGTCCAATGAGCAGTTCTTC.

The table lists this clone with a count of one. The chain carries TRBV11-2 and TRBJ1-4; D might be TRBD1 (5 bases). The CDR3 totals 14 residues. Trimming cost V 5 bases and J 8 bases, with 15 bases left between them. CDR1 SGHAT and CDR2 FQNNGV come from the germline V gene. The CDR3 region is CASSPRRGGEKLFF. The CDR3 nucleotides read TGTGCCAGCAGCCCCCGTCGGGGGGGGGAAAAACTGTTTTTT.

Points on this clone: Other DNA sequences of this sample code for an identical CDR3. The chain employs TRBV7-9 and TRBJ2-3, with D hard to call. CDR3 length equals 12 residues. V was shortened by 5 bases and J by 0 bases, with 3 bases between the two germline ends. Germline V gene sequence: CDR1 SEHNR, CDR2 FQNEAQ (reference sequence). The CDR3 region is CASSPSTDTQYF. The CDR3 coding sequence is TGTGCCAGCAGCCCTAGCACAGATACGCAGTATTTT.

The chain uses TRBV19 and TRBJ2-3; TRBD1 aligns across 7 bases. Germline lookup yields CDR1 LNHDA and CDR2 SQIVND (reference sequence). Trimming at V came to 3 bases and at J to 1 base, leaving 7 bases not matched to a gene. The CDR3 consists of 16 residues. DNA of the CDR3: TGTGCCAGTAGTATTTTGGGACAGACACGCACAGATACGCAGTATTTT. Translated: CASSILGQTRTDTQYF.

There are a few counts of this clone. This chain connects TRBV6-4 to TRBJ1-6; maybe TRBD1 (5 bases). Looked up from germline, CDR1 is MRHNA and CDR2 is SNTAGT. V lost 6 bases, J lost 6 bases, and 12 bases lay in between. The CDR3 contains 14 residues. For the CDR3, the DNA is TGTGCCAGCAGAGACGACAGAGCTAATTCACCCCTCCACTTT. Its protein is CASRDDRANSPLHF.

This clone appeared a single time. The rearrangement uses TRBV14 and TRBJ2-3; D may be TRBD1 (5 bases). The V and J ends lost 3 bases and 6 bases respectively, with 22 bases between them. Germline V gives CDR1 SGHDN, CDR2 FVKESK. The CDR3 is made up of 17 amino acids. This chain's CDR3 is CASSQYRPGRGADTQYF. DNA of the CDR3: TGTGCCAGCAGCCAGTACCGCCCGGGTAGGGGCGCGGATACGCAGTATTTT.

This chain links TRBV30 with TRBJ1-5, with 8 nucleotides matching TRBD1. Looked up from germline, CDR1 is GTSNPN and CDR2 is SVGIG (reference sequence). This CDR3 contains 16 residues. The trim removed 3 bases at V and 2 bases at J, leaving 9 bases unmatched. CDR3 in DNA: TGTGCCTGGAGCGGCCATCAGGGGGCAGGCAATCAGCCCCAGCATTTT. Translated: CAWSGHQGAGNQPQHF.

This chain uses TRBV7-8 with TRBJ1-1; D is unclear. V lost 2 bases to trimming and J lost 1 base, with 17 bases between them. The CDR3 length is 17 residues. Germline CDR1 reads SGHVS; CDR2 reads FQNEAQ. Here the CDR3 reads CASSLSGRGLRNTEAFF. In nucleotides, the CDR3 is TGTGCCAGCAGCTTATCCGGGAGAGGTCTGCGGAACACTGAAGCTTTCTTT.

The chain joins TRBV12-5 to TRBJ2-1, with D possibly matching TRBD1 (5 bases). The V end lost 7 bases, the J end lost 4 bases, and 14 bases lay between the germline ends. CDR3 length: 14 residues. From germline, CDR1 is LGHNT and CDR2 FRNRAP. The CDR3 sequence: CASVPGQGYNEQFF. The CDR3 DNA reads TGTGCTAGTGTCCCTGGGCAGGGTTACAATGAGCAGTTCTTC.

This chain connects TRBV28 to TRBJ2-3; D possibly matches TRBD1 or TRBD2 (6 bases each). V was clipped by 6 bases and J by 4 bases, with 23 bases between them. This CDR3 contains 17 residues. From germline, CDR1 is MDHEN and CDR2 SYDVKM. Here the CDR3 DNA reads TGTGCCAGCAGACAATCCCTACTAGGGGGACTTGCAGATACGCAGTATTTT. Its protein is CASRQSLLGGLADTQYF.

By share of the sample, this clone is medium-sized. The chain recombines TRBV4-1 with TRBJ1-5; D is unresolved. Germline loops: CDR1 MGHRA, CDR2 YSYEKL. Trimming cost V 3 bases and J 0 bases, with 9 bases left between them. This CDR3 is 15 amino acids long. The CDR3 sequence: CASSHLWDSNQPQHF. CDR3 DNA sequence: TGCGCCAGCAGCCACCTTTGGGATAGCAATCAGCCCCAGCATTTT.

The rearrangement uses TRBV11-2 and TRBJ1-2, with D hard to call. Germline assignment: CDR1 SGHAT and CDR2 FQNNGV. The CDR3 totals 13 residues. V lost 5 bases to trimming and J lost 3 bases, with 10 bases between them. CDR3 in DNA: TGTGCCAGCAGCCCAAGCGTGGACTATGGCTACACCTTC. Its protein product is CASSPSVDYGYTF.

This clone was counted between two and nine times. Written as DNA, the CDR3 is TGCGCCAGCAGTGAGTCTATCAATCAGCCCCAGCATTTT. Amino acid sequence: CASSESINQPQHF. The chain combines TRBV10-1 with TRBJ1-5, with no clear D. Germline V CDR1 and CDR2: WNHNN, SYGVQD (reference sequence). V dropped 0 bases and J dropped 3 bases, with 3 bases sitting between them. This CDR3 is 13 amino acids long.

V is TRBV27 and J is TRBJ2-6; D is unclear. CDR1 and CDR2 (germline): MNHEY, SMNVEV (reference sequence). The CDR3 runs 13 residues. The V end was cut by 3 bases, the J end by 5 bases, with 5 bases between. CDR3 nucleotide sequence: TGTGCCAGCAGTTTCAGCCGGGCCAACGTCCTGACTTTC. Translated, it gives CASSFSRANVLTF.

This clone was counted once. This rearrangement joins TRBV5-1 to TRBJ2-3; 9 bases fit TRBD2. The CDR3 has 17 residues. The J segment lost 6 bases and the V segment lost 4 bases, leaving 15 bases of the junction unmatched. CDR1 and CDR2 (germline): SGHRS, YFSETQ. CDR3 amino acids: CASSEDFLRGGLDTQYF. In DNA, the CDR3 is TGCGCCAGCAGCGAGGATTTTCTGCGGGGGGGCCTTGATACGCAGTATTTT. The variable domain in full, completed from reference TRBV5-1 and TRBJ2-3, reads KAGVTQTPRYLIKTRGQQVTLSCSPISGHRSVSWYQQTPGQGLQFLFEYFSETQRNKGNFPGRFSGRQFSNSRSEMNVSTLELGDSALYLCASSEDFLRGGLDTQYFGPGTRLTVL.